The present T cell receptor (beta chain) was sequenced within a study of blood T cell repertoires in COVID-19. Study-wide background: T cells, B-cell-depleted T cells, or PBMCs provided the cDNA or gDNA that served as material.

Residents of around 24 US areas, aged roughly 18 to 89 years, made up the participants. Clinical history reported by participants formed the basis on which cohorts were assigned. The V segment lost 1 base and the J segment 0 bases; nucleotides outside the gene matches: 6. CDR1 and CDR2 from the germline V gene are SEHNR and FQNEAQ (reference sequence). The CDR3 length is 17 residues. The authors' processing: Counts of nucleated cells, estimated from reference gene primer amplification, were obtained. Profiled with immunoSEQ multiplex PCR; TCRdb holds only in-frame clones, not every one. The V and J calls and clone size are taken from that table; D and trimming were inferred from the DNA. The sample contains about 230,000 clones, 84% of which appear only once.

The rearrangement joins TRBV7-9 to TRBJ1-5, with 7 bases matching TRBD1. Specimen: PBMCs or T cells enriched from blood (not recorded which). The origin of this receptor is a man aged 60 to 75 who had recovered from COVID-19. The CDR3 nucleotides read TGTGCCAGCAGCTTAGTTAGTGGGACAGATAGCAATCAGCCCCAGCATTTT. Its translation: CASSLVSGTDSNQPQHF. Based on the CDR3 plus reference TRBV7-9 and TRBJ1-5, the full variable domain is DTGVSQNPRHKITKRGQNVTFRCDPISEHNRLYWYRQTLGQGPEFLTYFQNEAQLEKSRLLSDRFSAERPKGSFSTLEIQRTEQGDSAMYLCASSLVSGTDSNQPQHFGDGTRLSIL.